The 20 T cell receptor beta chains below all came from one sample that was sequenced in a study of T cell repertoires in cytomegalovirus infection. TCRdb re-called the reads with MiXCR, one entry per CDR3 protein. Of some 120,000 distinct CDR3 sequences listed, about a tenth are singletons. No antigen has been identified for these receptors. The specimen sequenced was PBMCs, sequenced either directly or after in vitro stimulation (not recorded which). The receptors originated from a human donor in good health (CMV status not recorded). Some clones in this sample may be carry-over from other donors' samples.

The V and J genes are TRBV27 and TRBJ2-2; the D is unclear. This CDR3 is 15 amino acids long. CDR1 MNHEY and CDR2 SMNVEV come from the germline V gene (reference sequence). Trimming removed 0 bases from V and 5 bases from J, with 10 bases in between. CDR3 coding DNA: TGTGCCAGCAGTTTATCGCTGGGGTTGACCGGGGAGCTGTTTTTT. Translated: CASSLSLGLTGELFF.

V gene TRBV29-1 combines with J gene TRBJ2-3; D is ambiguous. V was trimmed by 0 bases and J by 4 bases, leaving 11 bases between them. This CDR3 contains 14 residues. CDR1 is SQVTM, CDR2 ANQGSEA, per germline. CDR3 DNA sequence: TGCAGCGTTGAAGAAAGTGTTCTGGCAGATACGCAGTATTTT. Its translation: CSVEESVLADTQYF.

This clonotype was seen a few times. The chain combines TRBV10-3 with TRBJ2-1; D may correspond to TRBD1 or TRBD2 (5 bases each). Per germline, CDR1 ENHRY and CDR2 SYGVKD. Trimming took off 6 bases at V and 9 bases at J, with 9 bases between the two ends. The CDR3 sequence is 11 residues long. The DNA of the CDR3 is TGTGCCATCAGCAGGGACGGTGAGCAGTTCTTC. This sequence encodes CAISRDGEQFF.

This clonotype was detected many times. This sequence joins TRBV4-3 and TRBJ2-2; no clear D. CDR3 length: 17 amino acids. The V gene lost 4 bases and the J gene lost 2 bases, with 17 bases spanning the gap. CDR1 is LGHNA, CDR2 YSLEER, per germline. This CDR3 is CASSLSPPRLNTGELFF. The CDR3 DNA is TGCGCCAGCAGCCTAAGCCCCCCAAGGTTAAACACCGGGGAGCTGTTTTTT.

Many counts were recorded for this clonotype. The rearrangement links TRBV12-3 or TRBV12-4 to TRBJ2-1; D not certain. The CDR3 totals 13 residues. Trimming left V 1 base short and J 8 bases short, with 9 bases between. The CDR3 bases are TGTGCCAGCAGTTTAGAAAGGAAGTATGAGCAGTTCTTC. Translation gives CASSLERKYEQFF.

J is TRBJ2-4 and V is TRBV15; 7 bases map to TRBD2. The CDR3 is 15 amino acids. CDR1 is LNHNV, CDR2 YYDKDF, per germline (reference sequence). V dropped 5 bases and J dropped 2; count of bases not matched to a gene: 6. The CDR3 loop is CATSLAAESKNIQYF. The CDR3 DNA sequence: TGTGCCACCAGCCTAGCGGCAGAATCCAAAAACATTCAGTACTTC.

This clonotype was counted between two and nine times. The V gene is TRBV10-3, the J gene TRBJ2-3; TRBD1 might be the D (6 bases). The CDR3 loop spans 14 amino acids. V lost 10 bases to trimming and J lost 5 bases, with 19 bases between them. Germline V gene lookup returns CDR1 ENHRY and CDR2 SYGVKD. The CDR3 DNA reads TGTGCCACCAGGTTGGCAGGGGAAGTAGATACGCAGTATTTT. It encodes CATRLAGEVDTQYF.

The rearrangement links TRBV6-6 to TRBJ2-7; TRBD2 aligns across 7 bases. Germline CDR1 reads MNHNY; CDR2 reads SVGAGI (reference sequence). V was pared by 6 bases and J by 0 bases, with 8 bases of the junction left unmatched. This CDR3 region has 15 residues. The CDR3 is CASSPLGGSSYEQYV. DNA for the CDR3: TGTGCCAGCAGCCCGCTGGGCGGGAGCTCCTACGAGCAGTACGTC.

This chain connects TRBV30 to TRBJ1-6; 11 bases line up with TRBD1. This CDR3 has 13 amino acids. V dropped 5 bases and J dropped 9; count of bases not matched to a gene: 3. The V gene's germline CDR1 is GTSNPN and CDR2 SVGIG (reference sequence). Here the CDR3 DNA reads TGTGCCTGGTCCGGGACAGGGGGTTCACCCCTCCACTTT. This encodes CAWSGTGGSPLHF.

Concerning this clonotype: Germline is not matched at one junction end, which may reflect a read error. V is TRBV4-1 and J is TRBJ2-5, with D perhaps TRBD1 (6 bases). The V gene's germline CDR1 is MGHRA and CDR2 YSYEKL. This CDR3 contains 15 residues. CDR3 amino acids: CASSQDGLRQGTHYF. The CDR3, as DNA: TGCGCCAGCAGCCAAGACGGTCTACGTCAGGGGACCCACTACTTC.

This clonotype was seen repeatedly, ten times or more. The CDR3 loop is CASSLGQGNTEAFF. In DNA form, the CDR3 reads TGTGCCAGCAGCCTAGGACAGGGGAACACTGAAGCTTTCTTT. This chain connects TRBV7-2 to TRBJ1-1, with 8 bases fitting TRBD1. V lost 5 bases, J lost 1 base, and 3 bases stayed unmatched. Looked up from germline, CDR1 is SGHTA and CDR2 is FQGNSA. CDR3 length: 14 residues.

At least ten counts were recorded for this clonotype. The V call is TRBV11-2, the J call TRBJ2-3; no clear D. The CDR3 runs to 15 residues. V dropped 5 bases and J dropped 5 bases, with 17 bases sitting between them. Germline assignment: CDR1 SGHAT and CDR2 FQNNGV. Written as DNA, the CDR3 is TGTGCCAGCAGCCGCTCGCCTCAGATAGGAGATACGCAGTATTTT. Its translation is CASSRSPQIGDTQYF.

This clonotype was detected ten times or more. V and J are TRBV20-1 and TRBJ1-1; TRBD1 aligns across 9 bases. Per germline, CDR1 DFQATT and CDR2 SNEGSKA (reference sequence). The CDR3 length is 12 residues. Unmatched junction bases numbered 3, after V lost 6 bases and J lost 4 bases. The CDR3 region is CSASDRGTEAFF. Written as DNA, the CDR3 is TGCAGTGCCTCGGACAGGGGCACTGAAGCTTTCTTT.

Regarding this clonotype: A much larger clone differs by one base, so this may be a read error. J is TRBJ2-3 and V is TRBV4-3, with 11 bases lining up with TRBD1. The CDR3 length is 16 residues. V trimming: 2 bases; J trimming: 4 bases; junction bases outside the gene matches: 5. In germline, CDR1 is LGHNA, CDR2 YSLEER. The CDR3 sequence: CASSQRTGGLSDTQYF. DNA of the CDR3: TGCGCCAGCAGCCAACGGACAGGGGGCCTCTCAGATACGCAGTATTTT.

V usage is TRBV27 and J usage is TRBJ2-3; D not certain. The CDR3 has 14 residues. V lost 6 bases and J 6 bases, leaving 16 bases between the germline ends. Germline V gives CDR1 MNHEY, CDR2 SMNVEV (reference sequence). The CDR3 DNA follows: TGTGCCAGCAGCCCTGGCGCTGGGATGGATACGCAGTATTTT. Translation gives CASSPGAGMDTQYF.

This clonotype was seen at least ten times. In DNA form, the CDR3 reads TGTGCCAGCAGCTTAGGAGAGACGAGGGAGCAGTTCTTC. It codes for CASSLGETREQFF. The chain couples TRBV7-2 to TRBJ2-1, with D uncertain. Between the trimmed V and J ends, which lost 1 base and 10 bases, there was a span of 11 bases. This CDR3 is 13 amino acids long. CDR1 is SGHTA and CDR2 is FQGNSA in the germline V gene.

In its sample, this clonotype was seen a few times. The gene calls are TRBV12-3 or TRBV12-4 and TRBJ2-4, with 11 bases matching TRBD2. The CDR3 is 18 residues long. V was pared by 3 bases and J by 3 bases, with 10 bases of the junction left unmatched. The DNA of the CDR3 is TGTGCCAGCAGTTTGGATAGCGGGAGGGCCGGGGTCAAAAACATTCAGTACTTC. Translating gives CASSLDSGRAGVKNIQYF.

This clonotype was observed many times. The CDR3 sequence: CSARGSATQYF. The CDR3, as DNA: TGCAGTGCTAGAGGGTCGGCGACCCAGTACTTC. The rearrangement uses TRBV20-1 and TRBJ2-5, with D unclear. The CDR3 runs to 11 residues. Trimming took 1 base from V and 7 from J, leaving 7 bases between them. The germline V gene has CDR1 DFQATT and CDR2 SNEGSKA (reference sequence).

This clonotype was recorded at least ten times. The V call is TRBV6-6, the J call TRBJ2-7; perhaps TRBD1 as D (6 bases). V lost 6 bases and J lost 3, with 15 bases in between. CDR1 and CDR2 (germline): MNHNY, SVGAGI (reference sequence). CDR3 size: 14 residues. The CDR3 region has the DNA TGTGCCAGCAGAACGAGGGACACGGGCTACGAGCAGTACTTC. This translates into CASRTRDTGYEQYF.

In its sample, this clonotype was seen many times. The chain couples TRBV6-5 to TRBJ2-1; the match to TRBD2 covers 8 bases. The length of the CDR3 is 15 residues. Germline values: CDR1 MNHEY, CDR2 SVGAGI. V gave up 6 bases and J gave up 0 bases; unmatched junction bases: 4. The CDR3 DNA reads TGTGCCAGCAGGATAGCGGGATTCTCCTACAATGAGCAGTTCTTC. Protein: CASRIAGFSYNEQFF.